A selection of T cell receptor beta chains follows, all from one sample in a study of T cells after yellow fever vaccination. From the 5' RACE reads, TCRdb called clonotypes with MiXCR, one entry per CDR3 protein. The data hold 80,000 to 100,000 distinct CDR3 sequences, with 5.8% observed a single time. The sequences come from CD8+ T cells sorted from PBMCs, collected 10 days after the yellow fever booster vaccination. These receptors were obtained from a man aged 18 to 30 who received the YFV17D yellow fever vaccine. The CDR3 runs from the conserved cysteine through the conserved F or W. A D gene is named only where the DNA matches it firmly. Expanded clones are given a class, and other clones once, few, many or no size at all.

J gene	D gene	clone size	V gene	CDR3 length	CDR3 protein	CDR3 DNA
TRBJ1-5	.	.	TRBV6-6	14	CASRSRDSNQPQHF	TGTGCCAGCAGGTCCCGGGACAGCAATCAGCCCCAGCATTTT
TRBJ2-5	.	.	TRBV6-1	13	CASINGILETQYF	TGTGCCAGCATAAACGGGATCTTGGAGACCCAGTACTTC
TRBJ1-2	.	few	TRBV12-3/TRBV12-4	12	CASGYGSLAYTF	TGTGCCAGCGGCTACGGGTCCCTCGCCTACACCTTC
TRBJ2-7	.	.	TRBV5-5	14	CASSLLHRTYEQYF	TGTGCCAGCAGCTTGTTACACAGAACCTACGAGCAGTACTTC
TRBJ2-3	TRBD1	many	TRBV4-2	17	CASSPIQDRGLKDTQYF	TGTGCCAGCAGCCCTATACAGGACAGGGGGCTGAAAGATACGCAGTATTTT
TRBJ2-7	.	.	TRBV25-1	13	CATHGGRLYEQYF	TGTGCCACCCACGGCGGCAGACTTTACGAGCAGTACTTC
TRBJ2-2	.	few	TRBV7-9	15	CASSPKDGNTGELFF	TGTGCCAGCAGCCCGAAGGACGGGAACACCGGGGAGCTGTTTTTT
TRBJ2-3	.	few	TRBV5-1	14	CASSLGDRTDTQYF	TGCGCCAGCAGCTTGGGGGACCGCACAGATACGCAGTATTTT
TRBJ1-6	TRBD1	.	TRBV5-4	15	CASSATGGGNSPLHF	TGTGCCAGCAGCGCGACAGGGGGCGGGAATTCACCCCTCCACTTT
TRBJ2-5	.	few	TRBV9	15	CASSVGGQPRVTQYF	TGTGCCAGCAGCGTAGGAGGACAACCAAGAGTCACCCAGTACTTC
TRBJ1-3	.	few	TRBV12-3/TRBV12-4	14	CASSFQPSGNTIYF	TGTGCCAGCAGTTTCCAGCCCTCTGGAAACACCATATATTTT
TRBJ2-2	.	.	TRBV5-1	14	CASSLRGNTGELFF	TGCGCCAGCAGCTTGAGGGGGAACACCGGGGAGCTGTTTTTT
TRBJ2-7	.	many	TRBV20-1	11	CSARDNYEQYF	TGCAGTGCTAGGGACAACTACGAGCAGTACTTC
TRBJ2-6	.	.	TRBV29-1	14	CSVVNSSGANVLTF	TGCAGCGTAGTTAATAGCTCTGGGGCCAACGTCCTGACTTTC
TRBJ2-7	.	.	TRBV27	14	CASSLGTANYEQYF	TGTGCCAGCAGTTTAGGTACCGCCAACTACGAGCAGTACTTC
TRBJ1-6	.	few	TRBV12-3/TRBV12-4	15	CASSLRGGYNSPLHF	TGTGCCAGCAGTTTAAGGGGTGGCTATAATTCACCCCTCCACTTT
TRBJ2-1	TRBD1	few	TRBV6-5	15	CASSSSGQGANEQFF	TGTGCCAGCAGTTCCTCAGGACAGGGCGCCAATGAGCAGTTCTTC
TRBJ1-1	.	.	TRBV7-2	17	CASSPKLLMVVNTEAFF	TGTGCCAGCAGCCCGAAGTTGTTGATGGTCGTGAACACTGAAGCTTTCTTT
TRBJ2-1	.	few	TRBV7-7	16	CASSLAIGQGYNEQFF	TGTGCTAGCAGCTTAGCGATAGGGCAGGGATACAATGAGCAGTTCTTC
TRBJ1-1	TRBD1	few	TRBV6-2/TRBV6-3	15	CASSSGQGMNTEAFF	TGTGCCAGCAGTTCGGGACAGGGGATGAACACTGAAGCTTTCTTT
TRBJ2-1	.	.	TRBV12-3/TRBV12-4	13	CASSPGQLNEQFF	TGTGCCAGCAGTCCCGGACAGCTCAATGAGCAGTTCTTC
TRBJ1-2	TRBD1	few	TRBV5-4	14	CASSWGTGTNGYTF	TGTGCCAGCAGCTGGGGGACAGGGACGAATGGCTACACCTTC
TRBJ2-5	.	few	TRBV7-9	16	CASSLVGQTNQETQYF	TGTGCCAGCAGCTTAGTTGGGCAGACGAACCAAGAGACCCAGTACTTC
TRBJ2-1	TRBD2	.	TRBV3-1	20	CASSQEGGLAVDSTYNEQFF	TGTGCCAGCAGCCAAGAAGGGGGACTAGCGGTAGACTCCACTTACAATGAGCAGTTCTTC
TRBJ2-1	.	.	TRBV10-3	13	CAISEGQRNEQFF	TGTGCCATCAGTGAGGGACAGAGGAATGAGCAGTTCTTC
TRBJ2-3	.	few	TRBV6-5	13	CASSASSTDTQYF	TGTGCCAGCTCAGCATCTAGCACAGATACGCAGTATTTT
TRBJ1-2	TRBD1	many	TRBV6-2/TRBV6-3	16	CASSYSPIDRVSGYTF	TGTGCCAGCAGTTACTCCCCCATCGACAGGGTTTCTGGCTACACCTTC
TRBJ1-1	.	.	TRBV7-6	17	CASSPALQGGSRTEAFF	TGTGCCAGCAGCCCCGCCCTACAGGGAGGAAGTAGAACTGAAGCTTTCTTT
TRBJ1-1	.	.	TRBV27	16	CASGLPFRVSDTEAFF	TGTGCCAGCGGTCTACCCTTCAGGGTTTCGGACACTGAAGCTTTCTTT
TRBJ1-2	.	.	TRBV27	12	CASSSGGGGYTF	TGTGCCAGCAGTTCGGGTGGAGGTGGCTACACCTTC
TRBJ2-7	.	.	TRBV19	13	CASSIRPDYEQYF	TGTGCCAGTAGTATACGGCCAGACTACGAGCAGTACTTC
TRBJ2-3	TRBD2	many	TRBV7-8	15	CASSPGLANTDTQYF	TGTGCCAGCAGCCCCGGACTAGCTAACACAGATACGCAGTATTTT
TRBJ1-1	TRBD1	.	TRBV4-1	15	CASSQATGRDAEAFF	TGCGCCAGCAGCCAAGCGACAGGGCGAGACGCTGAAGCTTTCTTT
TRBJ1-5	TRBD1	many	TRBV20-1	15	CSARDPTGWAQPQHF	TGCAGTGCTAGAGATCCGACAGGGTGGGCTCAGCCCCAGCATTTT
TRBJ1-1	TRBD1	few	TRBV6-6	15	CASSYSPGGNTEAFF	TGTGCCAGCAGTTACTCTCCAGGGGGCAACACTGAAGCTTTCTTT
TRBJ2-3	.	many	TRBV4-2	14	CASSQERVTDTQYF	TGTGCCAGCAGCCAAGAGAGGGTAACAGATACGCAGTATTTT
TRBJ2-7	TRBD1	many	TRBV6-5	13	CASRQGIPYEQYF	TGTGCCAGCAGACAGGGGATCCCCTACGAGCAGTACTTC
TRBJ2-5	.	.	TRBV29-1	12	CSMGRMGETQYF	TGCAGCATGGGACGTATGGGGGAGACCCAGTACTTC
TRBJ1-5	TRBD1	many	TRBV6-2/TRBV6-3	16	CASTSPQDRTNQPQHF	TGTGCCAGCACCTCACCTCAGGACAGGACCAATCAGCCCCAGCATTTT
TRBJ2-2	.	.	TRBV30	13	CACQPYFTGELFF	TGTGCCTGCCAACCATATTTTACCGGGGAGCTGTTTTTT
TRBJ2-5	.	few	TRBV11-2	16	CASSLWTQRSLETQYF	TGTGCCAGCAGCTTATGGACTCAGAGGTCCTTAGAGACCCAGTACTTC
TRBJ2-3	.	few	TRBV15	13	CATSRLFTDTQYF	TGTGCCACCTCCCGACTTTTCACAGATACGCAGTATTTT
TRBJ1-1	.	few	TRBV7-9	14	CASSGGYLNTEAFF	TGTGCCAGCAGCGGAGGCTACCTGAACACTGAAGCTTTCTTT
TRBJ2-3	.	.	TRBV11-2	16	CASRYTGRTSTDTQYF	TGTGCCAGCAGGTATACGGGCAGGACCAGCACAGATACGCAGTATTTT
TRBJ2-7	.	few	TRBV30	12	CAWSHPPYEQYF	TGTGCCTGGAGTCACCCCCCCTACGAGCAGTACTTC
TRBJ1-1	TRBD1	.	TRBV6-5	16	CASSYGTGEVYTEAFF	TGTGCCAGCAGTTACGGGACAGGGGAGGTGTACACTGAAGCTTTCTTT
TRBJ2-1	.	few	TRBV7-9	13	CASSPGTFNEQFF	TGTGCCAGCAGCCCTGGGACTTTCAATGAGCAGTTCTTC
TRBJ2-7	.	few	TRBV4-1	16	CASSHTIRDTTYEQYF	TGCGCCAGCAGCCACACCATTCGGGATACCACCTACGAGCAGTACTTC
TRBJ1-3	TRBD1	.	TRBV29-1	12	CSVADRGNTIYF	TGCAGCGTTGCGGACAGGGGAAACACCATATATTTT
TRBJ2-5	TRBD1	.	TRBV15	15	CATSNDRGPRETQYF	TGTGCCACCAGCAACGACAGGGGGCCCCGAGAGACCCAGTACTTC
TRBJ2-5	TRBD2	few	TRBV13	17	CASSPRTSGGVWETQYF	TGTGCCAGCAGCCCCCGGACTAGCGGGGGGGTATGGGAGACCCAGTACTTC
TRBJ2-1	.	.	TRBV2	11	CASDGYNEQFF	TGTGCCAGCGACGGATACAATGAGCAGTTCTTC
TRBJ2-7	.	.	TRBV29-1	12	CSVEGLSNEQYF	TGCAGCGTTGAAGGACTGTCGAACGAGCAGTACTTC
TRBJ2-1	TRBD1	few	TRBV6-5	15	CASSTGQGWYNEQFF	TGTGCCAGCAGTACCGGACAGGGATGGTACAATGAGCAGTTCTTC